Listed here are 14 T cell receptor beta chains from one sample, sequenced in a study of blood T cell repertoires in COVID-19. Some clones are missing from TCRdb's copy, which holds only in-frame ones; the method was immunoSEQ multiplex PCR. The table includes about 160,000 clones, 82% detected once. Sequencing used peripheral blood. The receptors here all came from a woman over 75 with active or convalescent COVID-19.

This clone has a handful of counts. The chain carries TRBV7-8 and TRBJ2-3; perhaps TRBD2 as D (5 bases). This CDR3 is 17 amino acids long. Germline CDR1 and CDR2: SGHVS and FQNEAQ. Deletions cut 4 bases from V and 0 bases from J, with 17 bases between. CDR3 DNA sequence: TGTGCCAGCAGCTCTGGTCCCAGCGGTGCTAGCACAGATACGCAGTATTTT. Translation gives CASSSGPSGASTDTQYF.

V and J are TRBV5-1 and TRBJ2-7; D may be TRBD1 (5 bases). The CDR3 runs 16 residues. The V end was cut by 0 bases, the J end by 3 bases, with 16 bases between. In germline, CDR1 is SGHRS, CDR2 YFSETQ. The chain's CDR3 is CASSLGVTGPNYEQYF. CDR3 bases: TGCGCCAGCAGCTTGGGGGTCACAGGCCCGAACTACGAGCAGTACTTC.

The chain links TRBV4-1 to TRBJ2-5; 8 positions match TRBD1. V shed 4 bases, J shed 4 bases, and the junction held 11 bases outside the gene matches. Germline loops: CDR1 MGHRA, CDR2 YSYEKL. The CDR3 consists of 16 residues. The CDR3 region is CASSRYRGTGSETQYF. The CDR3 DNA is TGCGCCAGCAGCCGATACAGGGGGACGGGGTCAGAGACCCAGTACTTC.

V gene TRBV4-1 combines with J gene TRBJ2-1, with 8 bases identical to TRBD2. The junction had 15 bases not matched to a gene; V was cut back by 0 bases and J by 5 bases. Germline V gene data show CDR1 as MGHRA and CDR2 as YSYEKL. This CDR3 is 19 amino acids long. This CDR3 reads CASSQDRNRTLAANNEQFF. For the CDR3, the DNA is TGCGCCAGCAGCCAAGATCGGAACAGGACACTAGCGGCAAACAATGAGCAGTTCTTC.

The rearrangement uses TRBV5-6 and TRBJ1-5; 9 bases map to TRBD1. V was pared by 2 bases and J by 7 bases, with 10 bases of the junction left unmatched. This CDR3 comprises 16 residues. Germline CDR1 is SGHDT and CDR2 is YYEEEE. Here the CDR3 reads CASSFYSGTGPQPQHF. The CDR3 DNA follows: TGTGCCAGCAGCTTTTATAGTGGGACAGGGCCCCAGCCCCAGCATTTT.

This chain connects TRBV6-1 to TRBJ2-2; no clear D gene. Germline-derived CDR1 and CDR2 are MNHNS and SASEGT. The ends were cut back, 2 bases at V and 4 bases at J, with 5 bases in the middle. The CDR3 contains 13 residues. In DNA, the CDR3 is TGTGCCAGCAGTGAACAGTTCACCGGGGAGCTGTTTTTT. This codes for CASSEQFTGELFF.

The chain combines TRBV3-1 (or the pseudogene TRBV3-2) with TRBJ1-3; D gene unclear. This CDR3 is 16 amino acids long. Germline V gene sequence: CDR1 LGHDT, CDR2 YNNKEL (reference sequence). V lost 3 bases and J 0 bases, leaving 12 bases between the germline ends. This chain's CDR3 is CASSHPTAFSGNTIYF. The CDR3 bases are TGTGCCAGCAGCCACCCCACAGCTTTCTCTGGAAACACCATATATTTT.

V usage is TRBV11-2 and J usage is TRBJ2-1, with 14 nucleotides matching TRBD2. CDR1 and CDR2 from the germline V gene are SGHAT and FQNNGV. There are 15 residues in the CDR3. The trim removed 1 base at V and 9 bases at J, leaving 2 bases unmatched. CDR3 loop: CASSLGLAGGGEQFF. CDR3 coding DNA: TGTGCCAGCAGCTTAGGACTAGCGGGAGGGGGTGAGCAGTTCTTC.

The V and J genes are TRBV2 and TRBJ2-7, with 12 nucleotides matching TRBD2. This CDR3 has 15 amino acids. The V segment lost 5 bases and the J segment 4 bases; nucleotides outside the gene matches: 6. Germline-derived CDR1 and CDR2 are SNHLY and FYNNEI. The CDR3 coding sequence is TGTGCCAGCAGTCTAGGGACTAGCGGGTTGTACGAGCAGTACTTC. It translates to CASSLGTSGLYEQYF.

The CDR3 bases are TGTGCCAGTAAAAGGAGTGACATAGCGGGAACCTACGAGCAGTACTTC. This encodes CASKRSDIAGTYEQYF. The chain employs TRBV19 and TRBJ2-7; TRBD2 matches 8 bases. This CDR3 has 16 residues. Germline V gives CDR1 LNHDA, CDR2 SQIVND (reference sequence). V lost 7 bases, J lost 2 bases, and 13 bases stayed unmatched.

This chain uses TRBV3-1 (or the pseudogene TRBV3-2) with TRBJ2-1, with D possibly TRBD1 on 6 matching bases. Trimming stripped 4 bases from V and 8 bases from J, with 15 bases between. Germline V lookup: CDR1 LGHDT, CDR2 YNNKEL (reference sequence). CDR3 length: 14 amino acids. CDR3 residues: CASSRQQGYHEQFF. The CDR3 DNA sequence: TGTGCCAGCAGCCGACAACAGGGTTACCATGAGCAGTTCTTC.

The V call is TRBV11-2, the J call TRBJ2-7, with 7 bases aligning to TRBD1. The germline CDR1 and CDR2 sequences are SGHAT and FQNNGV. The CDR3 spans 16 residues. V lost 5 bases to trimming and J lost 0 bases; unmatched junction nucleotides: 10. The CDR3 is CASSLTPGQTSYEQYF. The CDR3 DNA is TGTGCCAGCAGCCTGACGCCGGGACAGACCTCCTACGAGCAGTACTTC.

This CDR3 is CASSLAVRGLGEQYF. CDR3 bases: TGCGCCAGCAGCTTGGCCGTCAGGGGGCTGGGCGAGCAGTACTTC. J is TRBJ2-7 and V is TRBV5-1; 8 nucleotides match TRBD1. Germline assignment: CDR1 SGHRS and CDR2 YFSETQ. The junction had 8 bases not matched to a gene; V was cut back by 0 bases and J by 6 bases. CDR3 length equals 15 residues. The whole variable domain, remainder taken from reference TRBV5-1 and TRBJ2-7, is KAGVTQTPRYLIKTRGQQVTLSCSPISGHRSVSWYQQTPGQGLQFLFEYFSETQRNKGNFPGRFSGRQFSNSRSEMNVSTLELGDSALYLCASSLAVRGLGEQYFGPGTRLTVT.

CDR3 amino acids: CASSNMRVRSGNTIYF. DNA of the CDR3: TGTGCCAGCAGCAACATGCGGGTGCGCTCTGGAAACACCATATATTTT. The J gene is TRBJ1-3, the V gene TRBV5-6; D uncertain. The CDR3 spans 16 residues. Germline loops: CDR1 SGHDT, CDR2 YYEEEE. The V end lost 4 bases, the J end lost 0 bases, and 14 bases lay between the germline ends.